This TCR beta chain appears in the sequencing data of a study of blood T cell repertoires in COVID-19. Study-wide background: Sample material is recorded as cDNA or gDNA derived from T cells, B-cell-depleted T cells, or PBMCs.

In the original processing: The authors estimated nucleated cell counts from reference gene primer amplification. Profiled with immunoSEQ multiplex PCR; TCRdb holds only in-frame clones, not every one. Clone size and the V and J calls come from that table; the DNA yielded D and trimming. Among roughly 410,000 clones listed, approximately 90% were seen once. In germline, CDR1 is MDHEN, CDR2 SYDVKM. The ends lost 10 bases at V and 0 bases at J; junction bases unmatched: 7. CDR3 size: 14 residues. This chain joins TRBV28 and TRBJ1-1, with 8 positions matching TRBD1. The source of this sequence is a woman in her 40s with COVID-19, enrolled during active disease. Sample: peripheral blood. DNA for the CDR3: TGTGCCATCGGGACAGGAGCTATGAACACTGAAGCTTTCTTT. Translating it yields CAIGTGAMNTEAFF.